This T cell receptor beta chain came from a study of blood T cells in healthy people across ages. Remarks on this clonotype: Its specificity is not known.

Study conclusions and caveats: TCR beta diversity per million T cells fell roughly linearly with age.

PCR was performed a second time for about 6 to 12 cycles using a sample-barcoded 5' primer and a J-beta primer mix. Each CDR3 protein gets one entry after TCRdb re-called the 5' RACE reads with MiXCR. The data show more than 1.4 million distinct CDR3 sequences, with roughly 40% seen just once and around 8% held by the top ten. Sequenced input: blood. The source of this sequence is a woman aged 18-29 years in good health.

In nucleotides, the CDR3 is TGTGCCAGCAAGGGGGGGGGACCTAACGAGCAGTACTTC. This codes for CASKGGGPNEQYF. The chain couples TRBV27 to TRBJ2-7; a possible D gene is TRBD2 (7 bases). The V end was cut by 7 bases, the J end by 5 bases, with 15 bases between. CDR1 MNHEY and CDR2 SMNVEV come from the germline V gene (reference sequence). There are 13 residues in the CDR3.